This T cell receptor (beta chain) comes out of a study of CD8 T cells in ankylosing spondylitis. Using its own MiXCR run on the 5' RACE reads, TCRdb lists one record per CDR3 protein. This table has some 120,000 distinct CDR3 sequences, 6.5% to 9% appearing once. Findings and caveats of the study: Some of these motif variants have turned up before, in reports on reactive arthritis synovial fluid and blood.

In this sample, this clonotype turned up many times. The antigen remains unidentified. Trimming took off 0 bases at V and 1 base at J, with 11 bases between the two ends. The germline V gene has CDR1 SGHKS and CDR2 YYEKEE (reference sequence). CDR3 length: 16 amino acids. The receptor comes from a male donor with ankylosing spondylitis or in good health (not recorded which). The specimen was blood, either unsorted or a sorted T cell fraction (not recorded which). The chain is built from TRBV5-5 and TRBJ2-4; perhaps TRBD2 as D (6 bases). The CDR3 DNA reads as TGTGCCAGCAGCTTGGCGGCTAGCGACGCCAAAAACATTCAGTACTTC. This gives the protein CASSLAASDAKNIQYF.